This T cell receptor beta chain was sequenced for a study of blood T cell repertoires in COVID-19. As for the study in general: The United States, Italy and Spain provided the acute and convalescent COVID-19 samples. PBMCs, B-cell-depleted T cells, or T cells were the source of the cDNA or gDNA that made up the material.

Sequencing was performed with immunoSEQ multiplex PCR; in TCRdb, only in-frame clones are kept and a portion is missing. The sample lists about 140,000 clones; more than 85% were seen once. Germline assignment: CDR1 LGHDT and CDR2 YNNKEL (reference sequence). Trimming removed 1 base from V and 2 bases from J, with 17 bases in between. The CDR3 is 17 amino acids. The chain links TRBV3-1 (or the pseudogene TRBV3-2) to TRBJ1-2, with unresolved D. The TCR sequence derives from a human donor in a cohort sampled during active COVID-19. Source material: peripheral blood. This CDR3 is CASSQGVRPGRNYGYTF. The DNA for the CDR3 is TGTGCCAGCAGCCAAGGTGTCCGCCCAGGTCGGAACTATGGCTACACCTTC.